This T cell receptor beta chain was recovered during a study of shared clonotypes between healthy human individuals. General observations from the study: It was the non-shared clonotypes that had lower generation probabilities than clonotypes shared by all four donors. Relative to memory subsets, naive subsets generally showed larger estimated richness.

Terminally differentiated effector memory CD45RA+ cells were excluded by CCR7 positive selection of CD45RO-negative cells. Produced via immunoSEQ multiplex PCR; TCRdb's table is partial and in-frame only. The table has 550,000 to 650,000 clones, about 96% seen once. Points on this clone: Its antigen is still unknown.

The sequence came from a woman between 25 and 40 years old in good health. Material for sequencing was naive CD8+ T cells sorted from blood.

CDR3 sequence: CASSPLGSKSSYNEQFF. The CDR3 DNA follows: TGCGCCAGCAGCCCCTTGGGGAGTAAGAGCTCCTACAATGAGCAGTTCTTC. The chain has TRBV4-1 and TRBJ2-1; maybe TRBD2 (5 bases). Germline assignment: CDR1 MGHRA and CDR2 YSYEKL. The V end was cut by 4 bases, the J end by 0 bases, with 16 bases between. CDR3 length: 17 amino acids.